This entry describes one TCR beta chain. Its antigen remains unknown. The CDR3 covers 13 residues. V was clipped by 2 bases and J by 7 bases, with 8 bases between them. In germline, CDR1 is SGHVS, CDR2 FQNEAQ. The record originates from a study of CD8 T cells in Susac syndrome. Notes on the study in general: In its TCR sequencing and HLA analysis, the study acknowledged that the number of individuals was relatively small.

When the RNA was reverse transcribed, random hexamers were used with an input of about 0.5 to 1 ug. Amplification of TCR beta CDR3 was carried out by immunoSEQ multiplex PCR, which covered 54 Vbeta and 13 Jbeta segments. TCRdb reprocessed the immunoSEQ multiplex PCR reads with MiXCR, giving one entry per CDR3 protein. The sample has roughly 150,000 distinct CDR3 sequences; approximately 95% are singletons. The authors carried out high-throughput sequencing of TCR beta. They applied it to CD8+ and CD4+ T cells obtained from blood. FACS enriched CD8+ TEMRA cells, while bulk CD8+ and CD4+ were negatively isolated.

Sequenced input: CD4+ T cells from PBMCs. The chain recombines TRBV7-8 with TRBJ1-4; D might be TRBD1 (5 bases). This receptor was taken from a human donor with multiple sclerosis. CDR3 bases: TGTGCCAGCAGCTTACTACAGGCTGAAAAACTGTTTTTT. Its translation: CASSLLQAEKLFF. The entire variable domain, with the rest obtained from reference TRBV7-8 and TRBJ1-4, is as follows: GAGVSQSPRYKVAKRGQDVALRCDPISGHVSLFWYQQALGQGPEFLTYFQNEAQLDKSGLPSDRFFAERPEGSVSTLKIQRTQQEDSAVYLCASSLLQAEKLFFGSGTQLSVL.